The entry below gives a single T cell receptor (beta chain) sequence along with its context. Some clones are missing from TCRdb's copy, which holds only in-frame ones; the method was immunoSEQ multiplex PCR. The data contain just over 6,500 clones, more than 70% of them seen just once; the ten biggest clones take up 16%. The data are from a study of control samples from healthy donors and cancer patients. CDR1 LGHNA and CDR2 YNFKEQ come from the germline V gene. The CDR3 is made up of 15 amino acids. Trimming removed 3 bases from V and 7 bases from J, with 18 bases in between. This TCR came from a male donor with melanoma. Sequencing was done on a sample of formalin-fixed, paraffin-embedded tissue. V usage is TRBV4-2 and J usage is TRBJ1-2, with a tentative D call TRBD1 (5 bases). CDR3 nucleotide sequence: TGTGCCAGCAGCCACAGGGAATCGACCCTCCGTGGCTACACCTTC. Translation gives CASSHRESTLRGYTF.